This section outlines one T cell receptor beta chain sequence together with its context. Its specificity is not known. This CDR3 is built from 17 residues. V was pared by 0 bases and J by 0 bases, with 13 bases between. CDR1 is SGHKS and CDR2 is YYEKEE in the germline V gene (reference sequence). This specimen comes from a study of T cells in localized non-small cell lung cancer. Study-level points and caveats: Uninvolved adjacent lung showed higher T cell clonality than tumor. Appearances in adjacent lung were noted for a median 57 of the top 100 tumor clones. Sequencing was restricted to one tumor region; therefore, heterogeneity remains possible. An association was observed between higher blood T cell density and longer overall survival.

Libraries were prepared by immunoSEQ multiplex PCR; TCRdb keeps only in-frame clonotypes and omits some of them. The sample has more than 25,000 clones; more than 70% are singletons. This sample comprised peripheral blood, obtained before any cancer treatment. This TCR was sampled from a female donor over 55 with stage III squamous cell lung carcinoma. The chain is built from TRBV5-5 and TRBJ1-5; D uncertain. The CDR3 spells CASSLDGGYYSNQPQHF. The CDR3 nucleotides read TGTGCCAGCAGCTTGGACGGCGGTTACTATAGCAATCAGCCCCAGCATTTT.